This TCR beta chain originates from a study of cytomegalovirus exposure and HLA in healthy donors. Study as a whole: Unique TCRs from HLA-typed donors, 80 million to 100 million of them, were held in an early data release. Broader study findings: Later, TCR association rates were found to vary by HLA locus, highest for DRB1 and lowest for HLA-C.

With V trimmed by 7 bases and J by 0 bases, 5 bases remained unmatched. The CDR3 has 15 amino acids. Germline CDR1 reads LNHDA; CDR2 reads SQIVND (reference sequence). The primer mix had 60 Vbeta and 13 Jbeta primers. Profiling relied on immunoSEQ multiplex PCR, and the TCRdb table lists in-frame clones only, not all of them. This sample's table reports 85,000 or so clones. Turning to this clone: Its specificity is unknown.

The rearrangement links TRBV19 to TRBJ1-4, with 7 bases fitting TRBD1. Material: PBMCs. The clonotype comes from a young woman in good health and CMV-seronegative. The CDR3 sequence is CASKDQGATNEKLFF. The CDR3 DNA follows: TGTGCCAGTAAGGACCAGGGGGCAACTAATGAAAAACTGTTTTTT.